The 26 T cell receptor beta chains below come from one sample, sequenced in a study of cytomegalovirus exposure and HLA in healthy donors. Profiled with immunoSEQ multiplex PCR; TCRdb holds only in-frame clones, not every one. The sample includes about 180,000 clones, 85% of them seen just once. Material for sequencing was PBMCs. The source is a young man in good health and CMV-seropositive.

This chain uses TRBV10-3 with TRBJ2-4, with D perhaps TRBD2 (5 bases). V gave up 0 bases and J gave up 0 bases, with 12 bases separating them. Germline CDR1 is ENHRY and CDR2 is SYGVKD. This CDR3 contains 17 residues. CDR3 loop: CAISESEADLAKNIQYF. The CDR3 bases are TGTGCCATCAGTGAGTCGGAGGCAGACCTAGCCAAAAACATTCAGTACTTC.

The gene calls are TRBV9 and TRBJ2-5, with D hard to call. Trimming removed 0 bases at V and 5 bases at J, with 17 bases between. The CDR3 contains 16 residues. Germline values: CDR1 SGDLS, CDR2 YYNGEE. In DNA, the CDR3 is TGTGCCAGCAGCGTAGCGGGTAGCCTCCTTGGGGAGACCCAGTACTTC. Translation: CASSVAGSLLGETQYF. Looking up the rest from reference TRBV9 and TRBJ2-5 gives the full variable domain: DSGVTQTPKHLITATGQRVTLRCSPRSGDLSVYWYQQSLDQGLQFLIQYYNGEERAKGNILERFSAQQFPDLHSELNLSSLELGDSALYFCASSVAGSLLGETQYFGPGTRLLVL.

This chain links TRBV11-3 with TRBJ2-5, with a weak D call TRBD1 (6 bases). The CDR3 runs 14 residues. Per germline, CDR1 SGHNT and CDR2 YENEEA. Trimming removed 5 bases at V and 2 bases at J, with 12 bases between. CDR3 sequence: CASSLRGQQETQYF. The CDR3 DNA follows: TGTGCCAGCAGCCTCCGCGGACAGCAAGAGACCCAGTACTTC.

The chain uses TRBV15 and TRBJ1-1; TRBD1 might be the D (5 bases). V shed 5 bases and J shed 10 bases, with 8 bases lying between them. Germline V CDR1 and CDR2: LNHNV, YYDKDF (reference sequence). The CDR3 length is 10 residues. The CDR3 nucleotides are TGTGCCACCAGCCCCCAGGGAGCTTTCTTT. Encoded protein: CATSPQGAFF.

This clone is a singleton in its sample. V usage is TRBV11-3 and J usage is TRBJ2-7, with D tentatively TRBD2 (6 bases). The CDR3 length is 13 residues. CDR1 and CDR2 from the germline V gene are SGHNT and YENEEA. V was trimmed by 5 bases and J by 7 bases, leaving 15 bases between them. In DNA, the CDR3 is TGTGCCAGCAGCCCGCCGGGAGTGGGGGAGCAGTACTTC. Translated: CASSPPGVGEQYF.

The V call is TRBV6-1, the J call TRBJ1-1, with 7 bases fitting TRBD1. Germline V gene data show CDR1 as MNHNS and CDR2 as SASEGT. V lost 7 bases and J lost 8; bases outside the gene matches: 10. This CDR3 region has 13 residues. CDR3 in amino acids: CASKRRQGLEAFF. Here the CDR3 DNA reads TGTGCCAGCAAGCGAAGACAGGGCCTCGAAGCTTTCTTT.

This clone was observed a handful of times. The J gene is TRBJ1-6, the V gene TRBV7-8; tentatively, D is TRBD1 (5 bases). Trimming stripped 1 base from V and 9 bases from J, with 13 bases between. This CDR3 comprises 15 residues. Germline loops: CDR1 SGHVS, CDR2 FQNEAQ. For the CDR3, the DNA is TGTGCCAGCAGCTTAGGAAGCCAGGGAGGTTCACCCCTCCACTTT. Residues: CASSLGSQGGSPLHF.

The chain has TRBV28 and TRBJ1-4; maybe TRBD1 (5 bases). Trimming took off 3 bases at V and 8 bases at J, with 19 bases between the two ends. There are 16 residues in the CDR3. Per the germline V gene, CDR1 is MDHEN and CDR2 is SYDVKM. The CDR3 here is CASSFSLGLLEEKLFF. The CDR3 DNA is TGTGCCAGCAGTTTCTCCCTGGGACTGCTGGAGGAAAAACTGTTTTTT.

The V gene is TRBV28, the J gene TRBJ1-5, with a possible D match to TRBD1 (6 bases). Germline CDR1 MDHEN, CDR2 SYDVKM. The CDR3 length is 13 residues. The V end lost 7 bases, the J end lost 5 bases, and 12 bases lay between the germline ends. In nucleotides, the CDR3 is TGTGCCAGCACTCGGACAGCTGATCAGCCCCAGCATTTT. As protein: CASTRTADQPQHF.

This clone was detected once. J is TRBJ1-1 and V is TRBV10-3, with 11 bases aligning to TRBD1. The CDR3 runs 14 residues. Looked up from germline, CDR1 is ENHRY and CDR2 is SYGVKD. J lost 4 bases, V lost 6 bases, and 4 bases had no gene match. CDR3 residues: CAIRGTGGTTEAFF. For the CDR3, the DNA is TGTGCCATCAGAGGGACAGGGGGGACCACTGAAGCTTTCTTT.

The V and J genes are TRBV28 and TRBJ1-6; 9 bases line up with TRBD1. This CDR3 comprises 16 residues. Germline CDR1 is MDHEN and CDR2 is SYDVKM. V shed 6 bases and J 8 bases; nucleotides not matched to a gene: 11. In DNA, the CDR3 is TGTGCCAGCAGGGACGGACAGGGGTTAACCGATTCACCCCTCCACTTT. As protein: CASRDGQGLTDSPLHF. Supplemented by reference TRBV28 and TRBJ1-6, the full variable domain reads DVKVTQSSRYLVKRTGEKVFLECVQDMDHENMFWYRQDPGLGLRLIYFSYDVKMKEKGDIPEGYSVSREKKERFSLILESASTNQTSMYLCASRDGQGLTDSPLHFGNGTRLTVT.

CDR3 coding DNA: TGTGCCAGCAGCGGACAGGGTGATGAAAAACTGTTTTTT. It encodes CASSGQGDEKLFF. V is TRBV28 and J is TRBJ1-4, with 8 bases fitting TRBD1. V was pared by 6 bases and J by 6 bases, with 3 bases of the junction left unmatched. The CDR3 extends over 13 amino acids. CDR1 is MDHEN, CDR2 SYDVKM, per germline.

The chain joins TRBV30 to TRBJ2-1; TRBD2 agrees at 9 bases. Germline V gives CDR1 GTSNPN, CDR2 SVGIG (reference sequence). Germline trimming cut 6 bases from V and 5 bases from J; bases unmatched to any gene: 5. The CDR3 contains 13 residues. CDR3 protein: CACPTSGHNEQFF. CDR3 DNA sequence: TGTGCCTGTCCGACTAGCGGACACAATGAGCAGTTCTTC.

The gene calls are TRBV5-6 and TRBJ1-2; TRBD1 matches 7 bases. Unmatched junction bases numbered 10, after V lost 3 bases and J lost 5 bases. This CDR3 contains 15 residues. Germline lookup yields CDR1 SGHDT and CDR2 YYEEEE. CDR3 in amino acids: CASSSTGEPLYGYTF. CDR3 in DNA: TGTGCCAGCAGCTCCACAGGGGAGCCACTGTATGGCTACACCTTC.

V usage is TRBV27 and J usage is TRBJ2-2, with 16 nucleotides matching TRBD2. This CDR3 has 16 residues. V shed 6 bases, J shed 6 bases, and the junction held 4 bases outside the gene matches. Germline V gene lookup returns CDR1 MNHEY and CDR2 SMNVEV (reference sequence). The CDR3 DNA follows: TGTGCCAGCAGCCGGGGACTAGCGGGAGGGCCCGGGGAGCTGTTTTTT. Translation gives CASSRGLAGGPGELFF.

The chain carries TRBV27 and TRBJ2-2, with 7 bases aligning to TRBD1. The V gene end was trimmed by 2 bases and the J gene end by 1 base; junction bases not matched to a gene: 7. The CDR3 runs to 17 residues. The germline V gene has CDR1 MNHEY and CDR2 SMNVEV (reference sequence). DNA of the CDR3: TGTGCCAGCAGTTTAGCCAGAACAGGGGAGAACACCGGGGAGCTGTTTTTT. Its translation is CASSLARTGENTGELFF.

The CDR3 coding sequence is TGTGCCAGCGCAGGGAGGGGTAGGGATGAAAAACTGTTTTTT. It is translated as CASAGRGRDEKLFF. V gene TRBV2 combines with J gene TRBJ1-4; a possible D gene is TRBD1 (5 bases). Germline V gives CDR1 SNHLY, CDR2 FYNNEI. CDR3 length equals 14 residues. The ends were cut back, 8 bases at V and 6 bases at J, with 16 bases in the middle.

The V and J genes are TRBV5-6 and TRBJ1-1; tentative D call: TRBD1 (5 bases). Germline CDR1 and CDR2: SGHDT and YYEEEE. The germline V and J ends were trimmed by 0 bases and 3 bases, with 9 bases remaining between them. The CDR3 is 14 amino acids. In DNA, the CDR3 is TGTGCCAGCAGCTTGGGGCAGGGATACACTGAAGCTTTCTTT. Protein sequence: CASSLGQGYTEAFF.

The chain employs TRBV28 and TRBJ1-2; 9 positions match TRBD1. V trimming: 8 bases; J trimming: 4 bases; junction bases outside the gene matches: 8. This CDR3 contains 14 residues. Per the germline V gene, CDR1 is MDHEN and CDR2 is SYDVKM. CDR3 coding DNA: TGTGCCAGCCGCGCCCGGGACAGGGCCTATGGCTACACCTTC. Amino acids: CASRARDRAYGYTF.

This clone was counted once. V is TRBV5-6 and J is TRBJ2-7, with a tentative D call TRBD2 (7 bases). Trimming took 1 base from V and 6 from J, leaving 17 bases between them. There are 15 residues in the CDR3. The germline gives CDR1 SGHDT, CDR2 YYEEEE. CDR3 coding DNA: TGTGCCAGCAGCTTGTGGGTTGGGGGGGGCGCCGAGCAGTACTTC. As protein: CASSLWVGGGAEQYF.

V usage is TRBV30 and J usage is TRBJ2-3; maybe TRBD1 (6 bases). The CDR3 contains 10 residues. Per the germline V gene, CDR1 is GTSNPN and CDR2 is SVGIG (reference sequence). The DNA for the CDR3 is TGTGCTTCCAGGGGAGATACGCAGTATTTT. Translating it yields CASRGDTQYF.

This rearrangement joins TRBV30 to TRBJ2-3, with D possibly being TRBD2 (6 bases). V dropped 2 bases and J dropped 3 bases, with 12 bases sitting between them. The CDR3 is 14 amino acids. CDR1 is GTSNPN, CDR2 SVGIG, per germline (reference sequence). CDR3 bases: TGTGCCTGGAGTCGTACAGGAGGGACAGATACGCAGTATTTT. Its translation: CAWSRTGGTDTQYF.

The J gene is TRBJ2-2, the V gene TRBV10-3, with D possibly TRBD2 on 5 matching bases. Germline V CDR1 and CDR2: ENHRY, SYGVKD. V was shortened by 0 bases and J by 5 bases, with 10 bases between the two germline ends. CDR3 length: 15 amino acids. The DNA of the CDR3 is TGTGCCATCAGTGAGTCGAGGGTGAAGACCGGGGAGCTGTTTTTT. Protein: CAISESRVKTGELFF.

This chain links TRBV7-8 with TRBJ2-5, with D maybe TRBD2 (5 bases). CDR1 SGHVS and CDR2 FQNEAQ come from the germline V gene. CDR3 size: 15 residues. Between the trimmed V and J ends, which lost 0 bases and 4 bases, there was a span of 12 bases. The CDR3 is CASSLAAGRGETQYF. CDR3 DNA: TGTGCCAGCAGCTTAGCGGCGGGCCGCGGAGAGACCCAGTACTTC. Supplemented by reference TRBV7-8 and TRBJ2-5, the full variable domain reads GAGVSQSPRYKVAKRGQDVALRCDPISGHVSLFWYQQALGQGPEFLTYFQNEAQLDKSGLPSDRFFAERPEGSVSTLKIQRTQQEDSAVYLCASSLAAGRGETQYFGPGTRLLVL.

The V call is TRBV7-3, the J call TRBJ2-3; no firm D call. This CDR3 spans 14 amino acids. Germline loops: CDR1 SGHTA, CDR2 FQGTGA. Trimming stripped 1 base from V and 1 base from J, with 6 bases between. The CDR3 DNA reads TGTGCCAGCAGCTTAATGCAGGGCACAGATACGCAGTATTTT. Protein: CASSLMQGTDTQYF.

The chain employs TRBV9 and TRBJ2-3, with 7 bases fitting TRBD2. The CDR3 loop spans 14 amino acids. After removal of 4 bases from V and 5 bases from J, the junction contained 7 bases not matched to a gene. In germline, CDR1 is SGDLS, CDR2 YYNGEE. CDR3 region: CASSPFLAGDTQYF. DNA for the CDR3: TGTGCCAGCAGCCCCTTCTTAGCGGGAGATACGCAGTATTTT.